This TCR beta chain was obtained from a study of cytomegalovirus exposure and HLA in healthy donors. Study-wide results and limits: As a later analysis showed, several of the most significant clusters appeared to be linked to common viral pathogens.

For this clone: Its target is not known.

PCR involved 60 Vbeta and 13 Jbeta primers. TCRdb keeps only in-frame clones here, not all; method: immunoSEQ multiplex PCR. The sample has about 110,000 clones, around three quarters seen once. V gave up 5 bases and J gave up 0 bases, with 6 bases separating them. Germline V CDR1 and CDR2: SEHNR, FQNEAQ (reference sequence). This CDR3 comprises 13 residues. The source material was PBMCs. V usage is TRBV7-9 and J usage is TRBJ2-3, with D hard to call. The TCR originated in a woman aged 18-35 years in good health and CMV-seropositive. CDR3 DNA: TGTGCCAGCAGCCCCCCAAGCACAGATACGCAGTATTTT. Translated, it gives CASSPPSTDTQYF.